This TCR beta chain was profiled in a study of blood T cell repertoires in COVID-19. Study at large: Both acute and convalescent COVID-19 samples were obtained from the United States, Italy and Spain. The cDNA or gDNA used as material had been derived from T cells, B-cell-depleted T cells, or PBMCs.

How the authors handled the data: Amplification of reference gene primers was used by the study to estimate nucleated cell counts. Assay used: immunoSEQ multiplex PCR; TCRdb lists only in-frame clones, some missing. D and trimming were read from the DNA, whereas the V and J calls and clone size are those reported in that table. Seen here are approximately 91,000 clones, under 90% observed once, and the top ten hold under 20%. V was clipped by 5 bases and J by 0 bases; unmatched bases: 1. Germline assignment: CDR1 MDHEN and CDR2 SYDVKM. The CDR3 runs to 15 residues. This clonotype originated in a human donor in a cohort sampled during active COVID-19. This chain links TRBV28 with TRBJ2-7; 13 bases agree with TRBD2. The source material was peripheral blood. CDR3 loop: CASSRTSGSSYEQYF. For the CDR3, the DNA is TGTGCCAGCAGTCGGACTAGCGGGAGCTCCTACGAGCAGTACTTC.